This entry lists 5 T cell receptor beta chains sequenced from one sample in a study of beta chain features in type 1 diabetes. Expressed TCRB transcripts were sequenced, since all the RNA that had been isolated was reverse transcribed. Only in-frame clones appear in the TCRdb table, and some are missing; sequencing was by immunoSEQ multiplex PCR. The sample holds about 330,000 clones; approximately 10% are singletons and the top ten take roughly 0.016%. The sequenced material came from naive CD4+ T cells from blood. These receptors were taken from a woman younger than 45 in good health.

This clone was found a few times. The CDR3 DNA sequence: TGCGCCAGCAGCTTGGTGAGTGCAGGGGGAAGGGATGAGCAGTTCTTC. This translates into CASSLVSAGGRDEQFF. V usage is TRBV5-1 and J usage is TRBJ2-1; TRBD1 matches 7 bases. The CDR3 is 16 residues long. CDR1 SGHRS and CDR2 YFSETQ come from the germline V gene. V was clipped by 0 bases and J by 8 bases; unmatched bases: 11.

V and J are TRBV5-4 and TRBJ1-2, with a weak D call TRBD1 (6 bases). The germline V and J ends were trimmed by 0 bases and 4 bases, with 13 bases remaining between them. The CDR3 runs 15 residues. Germline CDR1 is SGHNT and CDR2 is YYREEE (reference sequence). CDR3 in DNA: TGTGCCAGCAGCTTGGTCCCGGACAGCCTCTATGGCTACACCTTC. This encodes CASSLVPDSLYGYTF.

The chain uses TRBV28 and TRBJ2-7, with 7 bases matching TRBD2. The V gene's germline CDR1 is MDHEN and CDR2 SYDVKM. The junction had 9 bases not matched to a gene; V was cut back by 8 bases and J by 2 bases. The CDR3 length is 14 residues. The CDR3 sequence: CASQDSGHTYEQYF. CDR3 DNA sequence: TGTGCCAGCCAAGATAGCGGGCATACCTACGAGCAGTACTTC.

V is TRBV20-1 and J is TRBJ2-7; unclear D gene. Trimming pared 4 bases from V and 3 bases from J, leaving 7 bases between. The CDR3 runs to 11 residues. Germline loops: CDR1 DFQATT, CDR2 SNEGSKA (reference sequence). The CDR3 protein is CSAIRGYEQYF. The CDR3 region has the DNA TGCAGTGCTATTAGAGGCTACGAGCAGTACTTC.

This clone was observed a handful of times. The rearrangement joins TRBV7-2 to TRBJ2-7, with TRBD1 matching 7 bases. The germline V gene encodes CDR1 SGHTA and CDR2 FQGNSA. The CDR3 is made up of 15 amino acids. With 1 base clipped from V and 3 bases from J, the junction kept 6 bases outside the gene matches. The CDR3 sequence: CASSLGTGAYYEQYF. DNA for the CDR3: TGTGCCAGCAGCTTAGGAACAGGGGCCTACTACGAGCAGTACTTC.